The sequence of this TCR beta chain was determined in a study of technical replicates of blood from four donors. Produced via immunoSEQ multiplex PCR; TCRdb's table is partial and in-frame only. The sample has about 97,000 clones, approximately 95% seen once. CDR3 size: 13 residues. Germline V gene lookup returns CDR1 MNHEY and CDR2 SMNVEV (reference sequence). Trimming stripped 5 bases from V and 5 bases from J, with 9 bases between. The gene calls are TRBV27 and TRBJ2-2; D is possibly TRBD2 (5 bases). The source is a human donor in good health. Sequenced input: T cells isolated from PBMCs. CDR3 bases: TGTGCCAGCAGTATCGGGAAGACCGGGGAGCTGTTTTTT. Its protein product is CASSIGKTGELFF.